Listed here are 26 T cell receptor beta chains from one sample, sequenced in a study of beta chain features in type 1 diabetes. Regarding the study as a whole: In every one of the four CD4+ subsets, TCRB CDR3s were moderately but significantly shorter in Type 1 diabetes patients.

The antigens for these receptors are not known. Expressed TCRB transcripts were sequenced because the entire RNA isolate underwent reverse transcription. This table comes from immunoSEQ multiplex PCR, and its TCRdb copy is limited to in-frame clones, with some not included. The sample lists approximately 120,000 clones, 15% to 20% occurring once. What was sequenced was central memory CD4+ T cells from blood. The receptor set was obtained from a man aged 18 to 29 with type 1 diabetes.

For the CDR3, the DNA is TGTGCCAGCAGTTACTCGAGGGACATTAACACTGAAGCTTTCTTT. Its translation: CASSYSRDINTEAFF. The chain employs TRBV6-5 and TRBJ1-1; D is possibly TRBD1 (6 bases). V shed 0 bases and J shed 2 bases, with 10 bases lying between them. The CDR3 loop spans 15 amino acids. Germline loops: CDR1 MNHEY, CDR2 SVGAGI.

The chain joins TRBV9 to TRBJ1-5; D remains ambiguous. V was pared by 0 bases and J by 5 bases, with 9 bases between. CDR3 length: 14 residues. Germline CDR1 is SGDLS and CDR2 is YYNGEE. CDR3 region: CASSVEAEHQPQHF. CDR3 bases: TGTGCCAGCAGCGTAGAGGCAGAACATCAGCCCCAGCATTTT. The whole variable domain, filled in from reference TRBV9 and TRBJ1-5, reads DSGVTQTPKHLITATGQRVTLRCSPRSGDLSVYWYQQSLDQGLQFLIQYYNGEERAKGNILERFSAQQFPDLHSELNLSSLELGDSALYFCASSVEAEHQPQHFGDGTRLSIL.

The chain has TRBV5-1 and TRBJ2-7; D call uncertain. This CDR3 has 15 amino acids. Germline CDR1 is SGHRS and CDR2 is YFSETQ. Trimming cost V 4 bases and J 6 bases, with 20 bases left between them. The CDR3 bases are TGCGCCAGCAGCCTGGGAAGACCCGATTACGGCGAGCAGTACTTC. Its translation is CASSLGRPDYGEQYF.

The chain uses TRBV4-1 and TRBJ2-1; D may be TRBD2 (6 bases). This CDR3 contains 15 residues. Between the trimmed V and J ends, which lost 5 bases and 4 bases, there was a span of 15 bases. The germline CDR1 and CDR2 sequences are MGHRA and YSYEKL. In DNA, the CDR3 is TGCGCCAGCAGCGGAGGGAATCGGATTTACAATGAGCAGTTCTTC. Translated, it gives CASSGGNRIYNEQFF.

This clone was found many times. The gene calls are TRBV27 and TRBJ1-5; TRBD1 agrees at 7 bases. The CDR3 is 12 amino acids. V dropped 9 bases and J dropped 8; count of bases not matched to a gene: 7. Germline V gives CDR1 MNHEY, CDR2 SMNVEV (reference sequence). The DNA of the CDR3 is TGTGCCAGTCAGGGGGTAGGCGAGCCCCAGCATTTT. Residues: CASQGVGEPQHF.

The V gene is TRBV19, the J gene TRBJ2-7; D not certain. Germline values: CDR1 LNHDA, CDR2 SQIVND (reference sequence). The V end lost 5 bases, the J end lost 0 bases, and 14 bases lay between the germline ends. This CDR3 has 15 residues. The CDR3 DNA follows: TGTGCCAGTAGTTACGCCCAGAGCAGCTCCTACGAGCAGTACTTC. Its translation: CASSYAQSSSYEQYF.

This clone was seen many times. CDR3 nucleotide sequence: TGTGCCAGCTCACCAGGGAGCTCCTACAATGAGCAGTTCTTC. It codes for CASSPGSSYNEQFF. The rearrangement links TRBV18 to TRBJ2-1; D possibly corresponds to TRBD2 (5 bases). V was trimmed by 2 bases and J by 0 bases, leaving 5 bases between them. The V gene's germline CDR1 is KGHSH and CDR2 LQKENI. The CDR3 spans 14 residues.

The rearrangement links TRBV2 to TRBJ1-4; unclear D gene. CDR1 SNHLY and CDR2 FYNNEI come from the germline V gene. There are 13 residues in the CDR3. V was trimmed by 10 bases and J by 2 bases, leaving 11 bases between them. The CDR3 DNA sequence: TGTGCCACCCAACTGAGCACTAATGAAAAACTGTTTTTT. This translates into CATQLSTNEKLFF.

The V call is TRBV10-1, the J call TRBJ2-1; 8 positions agree with TRBD2. The CDR3 has 14 amino acids. Trimming removed 10 bases from V and 5 bases from J; junction bases left unmatched: 10. The germline V gene has CDR1 WNHNN and CDR2 SYGVQD (reference sequence). The CDR3 region has the DNA TGCGCCATCGGGAGGGGCCCTATGAACAATGAGCAGTTCTTC. This translates into CAIGRGPMNNEQFF.

The chain carries TRBV15 and TRBJ2-3, with D uncertain. This CDR3 is built from 15 residues. Germline CDR1 reads LNHNV; CDR2 reads YYDKDF (reference sequence). Trimming took off 2 bases at V and 2 bases at J, with 11 bases between the two ends. CDR3 nucleotide sequence: TGTGCCACCAGCAGAACCGCGTGGATCACAGATACGCAGTATTTT. Protein sequence: CATSRTAWITDTQYF. Looking up the rest from reference TRBV15 and TRBJ2-3 gives the full variable domain: DAMVIQNPRYQVTQFGKPVTLSCSQTLNHNVMYWYQQKSSQAPKLLFHYYDKDFNNEADTPDNFQSRRPNTSFCFLDIRSPGLGDTAMYLCATSRTAWITDTQYFGPGTRLTVL.

The rearrangement links TRBV14 to TRBJ2-5; tentative D call: TRBD2 (6 bases). V was pared by 4 bases and J by 5 bases, with 11 bases between. This CDR3 spans 13 amino acids. Germline V gene sequence: CDR1 SGHDN, CDR2 FVKESK. CDR3 coding DNA: TGTGCCAGCAGCCGATCGGAGGGGGAGACCCAGTACTTC. This translates into CASSRSEGETQYF.

This clone was recorded a few times. At one end the junction does not follow the germline gene, possibly because of a read error. V gene TRBV7-7 combines with J gene TRBJ2-5; D gene ambiguous. The CDR3 runs to 13 residues. Looked up from germline, CDR1 is SSHAT and CDR2 is FNYEAQ (reference sequence). In nucleotides, the CDR3 is TGTGCTAGCAGCTCGGACCGCCAAGAGACCCAGTACTTC. It specifies CASSSDRQETQYF. The full variable domain, with the rest looked up from reference TRBV7-7 and TRBJ2-5, is GAGVSQSPRYKVTKRGQDVTLRCDPISSHATLYWYQQALGQGPEFLTYFNYEAQPDKSGLPSDRFSAERPEGSISTLTIQRTEQRDSAMYRCASSSDRQETQYFGPGTRLLVL.

This rearrangement joins TRBV18 to TRBJ2-5, with D perhaps matching TRBD1 or TRBD2 (6 bases each). This CDR3 has 15 amino acids. The germline gives CDR1 KGHSH, CDR2 LQKENI. V was clipped by 3 bases and J by 4 bases, with 15 bases between them. This chain's CDR3 is CASSPGTGGRETQYF. DNA for the CDR3: TGTGCCAGCTCACCGGGGACCGGGGGCCGAGAGACCCAGTACTTC.

The CDR3 here is CASSPDHLLGEQYF. The CDR3 DNA reads as TGTGCCAGCAGCCCGGACCACCTACTAGGAGAGCAGTACTTC. The rearrangement joins TRBV14 to TRBJ2-7; perhaps TRBD2 as D (5 bases). The germline CDR1 and CDR2 sequences are SGHDN and FVKESK. Between the trimmed V and J ends, which lost 4 bases and 7 bases, there was a span of 17 bases. The CDR3 extends over 14 amino acids.

The J gene is TRBJ2-3, the V gene TRBV18; 10 nucleotides line up with TRBD2. CDR3 length equals 16 residues. The V and J ends lost 0 bases and 8 bases, in that order; junction bases with no gene match: 8. CDR1 KGHSH and CDR2 LQKENI come from the germline V gene. DNA for the CDR3: TGTGCCAGCTCACCACCGTCGGCTAGCGGGGGCCCTACGCAGTATTTT. Its protein is CASSPPSASGGPTQYF.

This clone turned up a few times. The chain employs TRBV29-1 and TRBJ2-3; the D gene is possibly TRBD1 (6 bases). The CDR3 length is 16 residues. V was pared by 5 bases and J by 3 bases, with 21 bases between. Per germline, CDR1 SQVTM and CDR2 ANQGSEA. CDR3 loop: CSVQSPAGESTDTQYF. The CDR3 DNA reads TGCAGCGTTCAGTCCCCGGCAGGGGAATCTACAGATACGCAGTATTTT.

The chain uses TRBV6-1 and TRBJ2-3, with D uncertain. Germline V CDR1 and CDR2: MNHNS, SASEGT. The CDR3 is 13 amino acids. V shed 7 bases and J shed 7 bases, with 15 bases lying between them. CDR3 bases: TGTGCCAGCACTCCCGGACCGCCTAATACGCAGTATTTT. It translates to CASTPGPPNTQYF.

This clone was picked up a small number of times. The V gene is TRBV29-1, the J gene TRBJ1-4, with D possibly being TRBD1 (5 bases). This CDR3 contains 14 residues. In germline, CDR1 is SQVTM, CDR2 ANQGSEA. Trimming removed 3 bases at V and 8 bases at J, with 16 bases between. The CDR3 sequence: CSVDGGGTGEKLFF. The CDR3 DNA follows: TGCAGCGTTGACGGCGGGGGAACTGGAGAAAAACTGTTTTTT. Drawing the rest from reference TRBV29-1 and TRBJ1-4, the complete variable domain is SAVISQKPSRDICQRGTSLTIQCQVDSQVTMMFWYRQQPGQSLTLIATANQGSEATYESGFVIDKFPISRPNLTFSTLTVSNMSPEDSSIYLCSVDGGGTGEKLFFGSGTQLSVL.

This clone was counted between two and nine times. This chain uses TRBV4-3 with TRBJ2-5, with TRBD1 as a possible D gene (7 bases). The CDR3 totals 16 residues. Per germline, CDR1 LGHNA and CDR2 YSLEER. Deletions cut 0 bases from V and 4 bases from J, with 15 bases between. The CDR3 DNA reads as TGCGCCAGCAGCCAAGATGGTTACAGGGGAGGAGAGACCCAGTACTTC. The encoded protein is CASSQDGYRGGETQYF.

This clone was picked up a small number of times. This chain connects TRBV5-4 to TRBJ1-2; D may be TRBD1 (5 bases). This CDR3 region has 16 residues. In germline, CDR1 is SGHNT, CDR2 YYREEE (reference sequence). Trimming took 4 bases from V and 5 from J, leaving 21 bases between them. The CDR3 sequence: CASSHGTRLLFYGYTF. The DNA of the CDR3 is TGTGCCAGCAGCCACGGGACGAGGCTCCTCTTTTATGGCTACACCTTC.

A few counts support this clone. The chain employs TRBV30 and TRBJ1-1; 7 bases agree with TRBD1. V lost 5 bases, J lost 2 bases, and 2 bases stayed unmatched. Germline V gene data show CDR1 as GTSNPN and CDR2 as SVGIG (reference sequence). The CDR3 runs to 12 residues. DNA of the CDR3: TGTGCCTGGGACAGGGCAAACACTGAAGCTTTCTTT. Protein: CAWDRANTEAFF.

This clone was detected many times. This chain joins TRBV9 and TRBJ2-5; D may be TRBD1 (6 bases). This CDR3 has 14 amino acids. CDR1 is SGDLS and CDR2 is YYNGEE in the germline V gene. The germline V and J ends were trimmed by 4 bases and 0 bases, with 10 bases remaining between them. CDR3 DNA sequence: TGTGCCAGCAGCTCCGGACAGAACCAAGAGACCCAGTACTTC. This encodes CASSSGQNQETQYF.

Only a few counts were recorded for this clone. J is TRBJ2-3 and V is TRBV30; 7 positions agree with TRBD2. CDR1 is GTSNPN, CDR2 SVGIG, per germline (reference sequence). V lost 7 bases, J lost 11 bases, and 15 bases stayed unmatched. The CDR3 is 13 amino acids. The CDR3 DNA sequence: TGTGCCTCAACTAGCGCGAACATCTGGAAGCAGTATTTT. Amino acid sequence: CASTSANIWKQYF.

This clone was observed a few times. The V call is TRBV29-1, the J call TRBJ2-3; unclear D gene. The germline V gene encodes CDR1 SQVTM and CDR2 ANQGSEA. The V end was cut by 4 bases, the J end by 1 base, with 12 bases between. The CDR3 has 14 amino acids. The CDR3 sequence is CSVVFPPGTDTQYF. The CDR3 nucleotides are TGCAGCGTTGTGTTCCCTCCGGGCACAGATACGCAGTATTTT.

The chain carries TRBV5-1 and TRBJ2-5; either TRBD1 or TRBD2 may fit D (5 bases each). Trimming pared 1 base from V and 3 bases from J, leaving 10 bases between. This CDR3 comprises 14 residues. In germline, CDR1 is SGHRS, CDR2 YFSETQ. Written as DNA, the CDR3 is TGCGCCAGCAGCTTGTTTGGGACGAAAGAGACCCAGTACTTC. Translation gives CASSLFGTKETQYF.

The rearrangement joins TRBV7-6 to TRBJ1-2; possible D gene TRBD1, 5 bases. Germline V gene lookup returns CDR1 SGHVS and CDR2 FNYEAQ. The CDR3 is 17 residues long. Deletions cut 5 bases from V and 6 bases from J, with 25 bases between. The CDR3 DNA sequence: TGTGCCAGCAGCCCGGGGCCGGGGCAGGGCCACGCCAATGGCTACACCTTC. Protein sequence: CASSPGPGQGHANGYTF.